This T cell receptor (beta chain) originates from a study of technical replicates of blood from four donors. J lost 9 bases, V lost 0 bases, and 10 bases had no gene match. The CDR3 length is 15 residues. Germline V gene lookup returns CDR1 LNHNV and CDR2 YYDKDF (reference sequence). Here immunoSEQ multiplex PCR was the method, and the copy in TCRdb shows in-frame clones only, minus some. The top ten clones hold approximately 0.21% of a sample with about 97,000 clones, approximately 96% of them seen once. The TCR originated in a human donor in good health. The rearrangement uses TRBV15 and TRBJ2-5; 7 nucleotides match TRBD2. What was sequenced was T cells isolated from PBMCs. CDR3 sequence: CATSRDLGEGTAQYF. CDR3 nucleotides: TGTGCCACCAGCAGAGATCTTGGGGAGGGGACGGCCCAGTACTTC. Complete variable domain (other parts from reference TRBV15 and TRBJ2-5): DAMVIQNPRYQVTQFGKPVTLSCSQTLNHNVMYWYQQKSSQAPKLLFHYYDKDFNNEADTPDNFQSRRPNTSFCFLDIRSPGLGDTAMYLCATSRDLGEGTAQYFGPGTRLLVL.